Following are 28 T cell receptor beta chains from one sample sequenced in a study of molecular identifiers for immune sequencing clone quantification. MiXCR, run by TCRdb on the PCR reads, gives a single entry per CDR3 protein. The table shows hundreds of thousands of distinct CDR3 sequences, with 25% occurring only once. Sequencing was performed on naive CD8+ T cells from blood, with Jurkat cell RNA spiked in. Subset noted: FACS-sorted CD8+CD4-CCR7+CD45RA+ naive T cells. The receptors come from a human donor in good health. Some libraries in this study had Jurkat cell RNA spiked in.

This clonotype has only a few counts. The chain carries TRBV30 and TRBJ1-1; D unclear. V lost 0 bases to trimming and J lost 2 bases, with 10 bases between them. The CDR3 is 14 residues long. Per germline, CDR1 GTSNPN and CDR2 SVGIG (reference sequence). The CDR3 DNA sequence: TGTGCCTGGAGTGTACTGAGGAGAAACACTGAAGCTTTCTTT. As protein: CAWSVLRRNTEAFF.

V gene TRBV11-3 combines with J gene TRBJ2-2; 13 nucleotides agree with TRBD2. Losses at the gene ends were 5 bases for V and 4 bases for J; bases not matched to a gene: 10. CDR3 size: 18 residues. Germline lookup yields CDR1 SGHNT and CDR2 YENEEA. The CDR3 coding sequence is TGTGCCAGCAGCCCAAAGACTAGCGGGAGGTCCTTCACCGGGGAGCTGTTTTTT. Translated: CASSPKTSGRSFTGELFF. The full variable domain, completed using reference TRBV11-3 and TRBJ2-2, is EAGVVQSPRYKIIEKKQPVAFWCNPISGHNTLYWYLQNLGQGPELLIRYENEEAVDDSQLPKDRFSAERLKGVDSTLKIQPAELGDSAVYLCASSPKTSGRSFTGELFFGEGSRLTVL.

On this clonotype: The missing conserved phenylalanine or tryptophan at the end of this CDR3 makes a read error likely. This chain links TRBV6-5 with TRBJ1-1; D remains ambiguous. The germline V and J ends were trimmed by 3 bases and 0 bases, with 8 bases remaining between them. From germline, CDR1 is MNHEY and CDR2 SVGAGI. The CDR3 is 14 residues long. CDR3 sequence (DNA): TGTGCCAGCAGTTATCAGAGATTGAACACTGAAGCTTTCCTT. Its translation is CASSYQRLNTEAFL.

This clonotype was seen ten or more times. The rearrangement links TRBV4-1 to TRBJ2-3, with D possibly called TRBD1 or TRBD2 (5 bases each). Trimming left V 1 base short and J 4 bases short, with 15 bases between. Germline V gene data show CDR1 as MGHRA and CDR2 as YSYEKL. The CDR3 is made up of 16 amino acids. The CDR3 spells CASSQGFYGGADTQYF. CDR3 sequence (DNA): TGCGCCAGCAGCCAAGGCTTTTATGGGGGAGCAGATACGCAGTATTTT.

This clonotype was picked up many times. The chain combines TRBV4-1 with TRBJ1-5; 7 bases align to TRBD1. V shed 1 base and J 0 bases; nucleotides not matched to a gene: 6. The germline CDR1 and CDR2 sequences are MGHRA and YSYEKL. The CDR3 has 17 amino acids. The CDR3 here is CASSQVGTVYSNQPQHF. The CDR3 bases are TGCGCCAGCAGCCAAGTAGGGACAGTTTATAGCAATCAGCCCCAGCATTTT.

This clonotype was found many times. J is TRBJ1-1 and V is TRBV12-5; unclear D gene. CDR3 size: 11 residues. Germline lookup yields CDR1 LGHNT and CDR2 FRNRAP. V gave up 5 bases and J gave up 8 bases, with 9 bases separating them. CDR3 amino acids: CASGSPTEAFF. DNA of the CDR3: TGTGCTAGTGGTAGCCCGACGGAAGCTTTCTTT.

The chain uses TRBV5-6 and TRBJ2-2; maybe TRBD1 (5 bases). The length of the CDR3 is 14 residues. CDR1 SGHDT and CDR2 YYEEEE come from the germline V gene. The V end lost 4 bases, the J end lost 10 bases, and 17 bases lay between the germline ends. DNA for the CDR3: TGTGCCAGCAGCCAACCCGACAGTGGAGTGGAGCTGTTTTTT. Translation gives CASSQPDSGVELFF.

The V call is TRBV7-8, the J call TRBJ1-6; perhaps TRBD1 as D (6 bases). Deletions cut 9 bases from V and 11 bases from J, with 14 bases between. The CDR3 is 12 residues long. Germline-derived CDR1 and CDR2 are SGHVS and FQNEAQ. The CDR3 coding sequence is TGTGCCAGAAAGGGGGGTGAGGCACCCCTCCACTTT. It yields the protein CARKGGEAPLHF.

This clonotype was counted only a few times. The chain recombines TRBV3-2 with TRBJ2-7; the table's D call TRBD1 went unverified against the DNA. TRBV3-2 is a recognized pseudogene. The CDR3 spans 14 residues. DNA for the CDR3: TGTGCCAGCAGCCAAGGTCCGGACACCTACGAGCAGTACTTC. Translated: CASSQGPDTYEQYF.

This clonotype was counted a few times. The CDR3 is CASRPGSQETQYF. As DNA, the CDR3 is TGTGCCAGCAGGCCAGGGTCACAAGAGACCCAGTACTTC. This rearrangement joins TRBV11-2 to TRBJ2-5; D is possibly TRBD1 (5 bases). The CDR3 spans 13 residues. Germline values: CDR1 SGHAT, CDR2 FQNNGV. Trimming removed 6 bases at V and 2 bases at J, with 10 bases between.

This clonotype was observed at least ten times. The V call is TRBV6-5, the J call TRBJ1-1, with 7 nucleotides matching TRBD1. Trimming cost V 6 bases and J 8 bases; bases outside gene matches: 9. The germline V gene encodes CDR1 MNHEY and CDR2 SVGAGI. The CDR3 consists of 13 residues. The CDR3 region has the DNA TGTGCCAGCAGACTAACAGGGGACTCCGAAGCTTTCTTT. The encoded protein is CASRLTGDSEAFF.

This chain uses TRBV4-3 with TRBJ1-3; D uncertain. The germline CDR1 and CDR2 sequences are LGHNA and YSLEER. V was cut by 1 base and J by 2 bases, with 6 bases left in between. This CDR3 is 14 amino acids long. This chain's CDR3 is CASSQAGPGNTIYF. The CDR3 DNA follows: TGCGCCAGCAGCCAAGCTGGACCTGGAAACACCATATATTTT.

In this sample, this clonotype turned up many times. J is TRBJ1-5 and V is TRBV2; D ambiguous. CDR3 length: 15 residues. Looked up from germline, CDR1 is SNHLY and CDR2 is FYNNEI. V lost 3 bases and J 0 bases, leaving 9 bases between the germline ends. The CDR3 region is CASSDNSNSNQPQHF. CDR3 in DNA: TGTGCCAGCAGTGATAACAGCAATAGCAATCAGCCCCAGCATTTT.

The chain carries TRBV7-9 and TRBJ1-2; D is ambiguous. The germline gives CDR1 SEHNR, CDR2 FQNEAQ (reference sequence). V was clipped by 5 bases and J by 6 bases, with 13 bases between them. CDR3 size: 13 residues. The chain's CDR3 is CASSLGPPNGYTF. The CDR3, as DNA: TGTGCCAGCAGCCTAGGCCCACCCAATGGCTACACCTTC.

The gene calls are TRBV6-5 and TRBJ2-2; D unresolved. CDR1 and CDR2 from the germline V gene are MNHEY and SVGAGI. CDR3 length equals 13 residues. V was pared by 6 bases and J by 5 bases, with 10 bases between. CDR3 protein: CASSPMGTGELFF. Here the CDR3 DNA reads TGTGCCAGCAGCCCAATGGGGACCGGGGAGCTGTTTTTT.

Worth noting for this clonotype: This may arise from a read error, as a much more abundant clone is one base away. The CDR3 end shows no conserved phenylalanine or tryptophan, and so a read error is likely. The V and J genes are TRBV29-1 and TRBJ1-3, with D maybe TRBD1 (5 bases). CDR3 length: 14 amino acids. Germline lookup yields CDR1 SQVTM and CDR2 ANQGSEA. V lost 3 bases and J lost 0, with 9 bases in between. In DNA, the CDR3 is TGCAGCGTTGACGACAGCGACTCTGGAAACACCATATATCTT. As protein: CSVDDSDSGNTIYL.

Points on this clonotype: This may arise from a read error, as a much more abundant clone is one base away. This rearrangement joins TRBV5-3 to TRBJ2-7; D is perhaps TRBD1 (5 bases). TRBV5-3 is given ORF status, its function remaining uncertain. The CDR3 is 13 amino acids. This CDR3 is CASSEPGSYEQHF. In nucleotides, the CDR3 is TGTGCCAGCAGCGAGCCAGGGTCCTACGAGCAGCACTTC.

Details on this clonotype: A much larger clone differs from this one at a single base, so this may be a read error. This chain joins TRBV5-4 and TRBJ2-5; 7 bases match TRBD1. The germline V gene encodes CDR1 SGHNT and CDR2 YYREEE (reference sequence). The V and J ends lost 7 bases and 2 bases, in that order; junction bases with no gene match: 11. This CDR3 has 15 residues. In DNA form, the CDR3 reads TGTGCCAGCGGCACGATCGACAGGGCACAAGAGACCCAGTACTTC. Translation gives CASGTIDRAQETQYF.

There are a few counts of this clonotype. The chain employs TRBV27 and TRBJ2-7, with D unclear. V lost 5 bases to trimming and J lost 0 bases, with 17 bases between them. Germline CDR1 MNHEY, CDR2 SMNVEV (reference sequence). The CDR3 runs to 16 residues. CDR3 amino acids: CASSITTATLSYEQYF. In DNA form, the CDR3 reads TGTGCCAGCAGTATAACTACGGCTACCCTCTCCTACGAGCAGTACTTC.

This clonotype showed up just a few times. This chain links TRBV29-1 with TRBJ2-7, with 10 bases matching TRBD1. This CDR3 spans 13 amino acids. Trimming took 7 bases from V and 2 from J; bases not matched to a gene: 5. Germline V gene lookup returns CDR1 SQVTM and CDR2 ANQGSEA. In nucleotides, the CDR3 is TGCAGCGCCAGGACAGGGGGGACCTACGAGCAGTACTTC. Its protein is CSARTGGTYEQYF.

This clonotype has only a few counts. The V gene is TRBV2, the J gene TRBJ2-7; D remains unclear. CDR1 SNHLY and CDR2 FYNNEI come from the germline V gene. CDR3 length equals 12 residues. The V and J ends lost 7 bases and 6 bases respectively, with 13 bases between them. DNA for the CDR3: TGTGCCAGCACGGCTTCACGCTTCGAGCAGTACTTC. It yields the protein CASTASRFEQYF. The full variable domain, with the rest looked up from reference TRBV2 and TRBJ2-7, is EPEVTQTPSHQVTQMGQEVILRCVPISNHLYFYWYRQILGQKVEFLVSFYNNEISEKSEIFDDQFSVERPDGSNFTLKIRSTKLEDSAMYFCASTASRFEQYFGPGTRLTVT.

This clonotype was detected only once. A read error may be the cause here, since a much bigger clone is one base away. The chain employs TRBV3-1 and TRBJ2-7; TRBD2 might be the D (5 bases). The CDR3 is 12 residues long. V dropped 1 base and J dropped 9 bases, with 10 bases sitting between them. Germline assignment: CDR1 LGHDT and CDR2 YNNKEL (reference sequence). CDR3 sequence: CASSQAGYWQYF. The DNA for the CDR3 is TGTGCCAGCAGCCAAGCGGGATACTGGCAGTACTTC.

This clonotype was detected ten times or more. The chain carries TRBV6-5 and TRBJ1-2; D not certain. Germline CDR1 and CDR2: MNHEY and SVGAGI. This CDR3 spans 14 amino acids. V lost 5 bases and J lost 0, with 10 bases in between. CDR3 sequence reads: CASSPDEPNYGYTF. CDR3 bases: TGTGCCAGCAGTCCGGACGAACCTAACTATGGCTACACCTTC.

This clonotype was counted many times. This chain connects TRBV29-1 to TRBJ2-7, with 13 nucleotides matching TRBD2. The V and J ends lost 6 bases and 4 bases, in that order; junction bases with no gene match: 6. In germline, CDR1 is SQVTM, CDR2 ANQGSEA. This CDR3 spans 14 amino acids. The CDR3 spells CSVSGLAGEYEQYF. CDR3 sequence (DNA): TGCAGCGTCTCCGGACTAGCGGGGGAATACGAGCAGTACTTC.

This clonotype was picked up many times. The chain is built from TRBV20-1 and TRBJ2-7, with 7 bases aligning to TRBD1. V gave up 3 bases and J gave up 2 bases; unmatched junction bases: 10. This CDR3 contains 15 residues. Looked up from germline, CDR1 is DFQATT and CDR2 is SNEGSKA (reference sequence). The CDR3 nucleotides are TGCAGTGCTAGTCCGCCGACAGGGACAGCCTACGAGCAGTACTTC. It is translated as CSASPPTGTAYEQYF.

In regard to this clonotype: The CDR3 end shows no conserved phenylalanine or tryptophan, and so a read error is likely. The genes are TRBV15 and TRBJ2-5; D remains ambiguous. The CDR3 length is 15 residues. V was pared by 1 base and J by 2 bases, with 11 bases between. Germline V lookup: CDR1 LNHNV, CDR2 YYDKDF (reference sequence). CDR3 nucleotide sequence: TGTGCCACCAGCAGAGGAAGAGGAATACAAGAGACCCAGTACCTC. It yields the protein CATSRGRGIQETQYL.

Worth noting for this clonotype: A much larger clonotype is one base distant, so this may be a read error. The chain links TRBV20-1 to TRBJ2-7; D gene ambiguous. Trimming pared 6 bases from V and 2 bases from J, leaving 14 bases between. Germline V gene sequence: CDR1 DFQATT, CDR2 SNEGSKA (reference sequence). This CDR3 spans 13 amino acids. The CDR3 DNA reads TGCAGTGCCAGGAGACTTGCAACCTACGAGCAGTACTTC. Amino acid sequence: CSARRLATYEQYF.

As regards this clonotype: A junction boundary mismatches the germline segment, possibly from a read error. The chain combines TRBV19 with TRBJ1-5; no clear D. Per the germline V gene, CDR1 is LNHDA and CDR2 is SQIVND (reference sequence). This CDR3 region has 12 residues. For the CDR3, the DNA is TGTGCCAGTACGGGAGGGAATCGGCCCCAGCATTTT. Amino acid sequence: CASTGGNRPQHF. Variable domain in full (rest from reference TRBV19 and TRBJ1-5): DGGITQSPKYLFRKEGQNVTLSCEQNLNHDAMYWYRQDPGQGLRLIYYSQIVNDFQKGDIAEGYSVSREKKESFPLTVTSAQKNPTAFYLCASTGGNRPQHFGDGTRLSIL.